Following are 16 T cell receptor beta chains from one sample sequenced in a study of post-analysis software for immune sequencing data. Whole-study findings and limits: There were five or six TRBV segments more frequent in patients than controls, and TRBV5-6, TRBV5-1 and TRBV20-1 were among them.

Which antigens these TCRs recognize remains unknown. Incorporated into the TCR beta cDNA libraries were unique molecular identifiers, which served to reduce PCR and sequencing biases. In TCRdb, the PCR reads were re-called with MiXCR into one record per CDR3 protein. The sample yields fewer than 850,000 distinct CDR3 sequences, about 32% seen once. Source material: blood. Receptor source: a girl under 18 with multiple sclerosis.

This clonotype was counted at least ten times. This sequence joins TRBV20-1 and TRBJ2-5, with D hard to call. There are 14 residues in the CDR3. V gave up 5 bases and J gave up 1 base, with 14 bases separating them. The germline gives CDR1 DFQATT, CDR2 SNEGSKA (reference sequence). The CDR3 nucleotides are TGCAGTGCTGCCACCCCCCCGGGCCAAGAGACCCAGTACTTC. Protein sequence: CSAATPPGQETQYF.

The chain combines TRBV6-2 or TRBV6-3 with TRBJ2-1; no firm D call. The germline gives CDR1 MNHEY, CDR2 SVGEGT. There are 13 residues in the CDR3. The V end was cut by 6 bases, the J end by 6 bases, with 12 bases between. The CDR3 bases are TGTGCCAGCAGGCTGAGGCTACCCAATGAGCAGTTCTTC. This encodes CASRLRLPNEQFF.

V and J are TRBV6-2 or TRBV6-3 and TRBJ2-1; 10 bases agree with TRBD2. With 0 bases clipped from V and 4 bases from J, the junction kept 3 bases outside the gene matches. Germline V gene sequence: CDR1 MNHEY, CDR2 SVGEGT. This CDR3 region has 16 residues. The CDR3 spells CASSYSTSGRYNEQFF. The CDR3 nucleotides read TGTGCCAGCAGTTACTCGACTAGCGGGCGGTACAATGAGCAGTTCTTC.

This clonotype came up a few times. The J gene is TRBJ2-1, the V gene TRBV10-3; 7 nucleotides match TRBD2. Per germline, CDR1 ENHRY and CDR2 SYGVKD. The trim removed 6 bases at V and 8 bases at J, leaving 7 bases unmatched. The CDR3 loop spans 13 amino acids. CDR3 amino acids: CAISPGGRDEQFF. The CDR3 DNA is TGTGCCATCAGCCCCGGGGGGAGGGATGAGCAGTTCTTC.

This clonotype has more than one count but fewer than ten. CDR3 region: CSAEAPSGDNEQFF. In nucleotides, the CDR3 is TGCAGTGCCGAGGCACCCAGCGGGGACAATGAGCAGTTCTTC. The V and J genes are TRBV20-1 and TRBJ2-1; 7 nucleotides match TRBD2. CDR1 is DFQATT and CDR2 is SNEGSKA in the germline V gene (reference sequence). V was clipped by 6 bases and J by 5 bases; unmatched bases: 10. This CDR3 is 14 amino acids long.

The V and J genes are TRBV6-2 or TRBV6-3 and TRBJ2-1, with 8 bases identical to TRBD1. The trim removed 2 bases at V and 4 bases at J, leaving 10 bases unmatched. Germline loops: CDR1 MNHEY, CDR2 SVGEGT. The CDR3 length is 17 residues. The CDR3: CASSYPQTGALYNEQFF. The CDR3, as DNA: TGTGCCAGCAGTTACCCGCAGACAGGGGCCCTGTACAATGAGCAGTTCTTC.

The genes are TRBV27 and TRBJ2-1, with D possibly called TRBD1 or TRBD2 (7 bases each). TRBJ2-7 explains the end of the DNA better; the J call may be wrong. The length of the CDR3 is 18 residues. Germline V lookup: CDR1 MNHEY, CDR2 SMNVEV (reference sequence). CDR3 sequence: CASSFRGGTGSSYNEQYF. Here the CDR3 DNA reads TGTGCCAGCAGTTTCAGGGGGGGCACGGGGAGCTCCTACAATGAGCAGTACTTC.

This clonotype was seen a few times. The gene calls are TRBV7-2 and TRBJ2-5; the match to TRBD2 covers 9 bases. This CDR3 is built from 18 residues. V lost 0 bases and J lost 4; bases outside the gene matches: 12. Germline CDR1 is SGHTA and CDR2 is FQGNSA. CDR3: CASSLAFYEAGGGETQYF. The DNA of the CDR3 is TGTGCCAGCAGCTTAGCCTTCTACGAAGCGGGAGGAGGAGAGACCCAGTACTTC.

The V and J genes are TRBV29-1 and TRBJ2-1, with D tentatively TRBD2 (5 bases). The length of the CDR3 is 12 residues. Germline V lookup: CDR1 SQVTM, CDR2 ANQGSEA. V was clipped by 7 bases and J by 4 bases, with 11 bases between them. CDR3 nucleotides: TGCAGCGGCCTGACGGGATACAATGAGCAGTTCTTC. This sequence encodes CSGLTGYNEQFF.

This clonotype was detected only a few times. The J gene is TRBJ2-1, the V gene TRBV7-2, with D perhaps matching TRBD2 (6 bases). V was trimmed by 0 bases and J by 7 bases, leaving 13 bases between them. Germline CDR1 reads SGHTA; CDR2 reads FQGNSA. The CDR3 spans 15 residues. For the CDR3, the DNA is TGTGCCAGCAGCTTAGCGGGACTGACATATAATGAGCAGTTCTTC. The encoded protein is CASSLAGLTYNEQFF.

This clonotype was counted a few times. This chain links TRBV27 with TRBJ2-7; perhaps TRBD1 as D (6 bases). The CDR3 length is 16 residues. Germline values: CDR1 MNHEY, CDR2 SMNVEV (reference sequence). V was shortened by 4 bases and J by 4 bases, with 20 bases between the two germline ends. The CDR3 is CASSSVRPLRGYEQYF. The CDR3 nucleotides read TGTGCCAGCAGTTCTGTTAGGCCCTTAAGGGGGTACGAGCAGTACTTC.

The J gene is TRBJ1-6, the V gene TRBV29-1, with 7 bases identical to TRBD1. After removal of 6 bases from V and 8 bases from J, the junction contained 7 bases not matched to a gene. CDR3 size: 13 residues. Per germline, CDR1 SQVTM and CDR2 ANQGSEA. CDR3 sequence (DNA): TGCAGCGTCGCAGACAGGGCGGATTCACCCCTCCACTTT. Translating gives CSVADRADSPLHF.

The rearrangement uses TRBV25-1 and TRBJ2-5; the D gene is possibly TRBD2 (5 bases). The CDR3 extends over 16 amino acids. In germline, CDR1 is MGHDK, CDR2 SYGVNS. V was shortened by 6 bases and J by 2 bases, with 19 bases between the two germline ends. Written as DNA, the CDR3 is TGTGCCAGCAGCTTAGATAAAACGGGCGGGCAAGAGACCCAGTACTTC. Residues: CASSLDKTGGQETQYF.

In its sample, this clonotype was seen once. The rearrangement links TRBV7-9 to TRBJ2-1; 12 bases fit TRBD2. V lost 5 bases and J lost 3; bases outside the gene matches: 8. Germline CDR1 is SEHNR and CDR2 is FQNEAQ (reference sequence). The CDR3 length is 17 residues. CDR3 sequence (DNA): TGTGCCAGCAGCCCACGACTAGCGGGAGTAATCTACAATGAGCAGTTCTTC. Protein sequence: CASSPRLAGVIYNEQFF.

This chain joins TRBV4-3 and TRBJ1-2, with TRBD1 as a possible D gene (5 bases). Trimming stripped 0 bases from V and 1 base from J, with 9 bases between. This CDR3 is 15 amino acids long. Germline V gene lookup returns CDR1 LGHNA and CDR2 YSLEER. DNA of the CDR3: TGCGCCAGCAGCCAAGACTACGGGGGTAACTATGGCTACACCTTC. This translates into CASSQDYGGNYGYTF.

In this sample, this clonotype turned up a few times. V usage is TRBV12-3 or TRBV12-4 and J usage is TRBJ2-4; D possibly corresponds to TRBD2 (5 bases). The J call could be wrong; TRBJ2-7 is a better fit for the DNA end. The CDR3 is 15 amino acids. CDR3 residues: CASSPLGAKSYEQYF. The CDR3 DNA reads TGTGCCAGCAGTCCCCTGGGAGCCAAATCCTACGAGCAGTACTTC.